This T cell receptor (beta chain) came from a study of blood T cell repertoires in COVID-19. For the study at large: Researchers got acute and convalescent COVID-19 samples from the United States, Italy and Spain. Sample material is recorded as cDNA or gDNA derived from T cells, B-cell-depleted T cells, or PBMCs.

Authors' methods: The assay estimated nucleated cells by amplifying reference gene primers. Data came from immunoSEQ multiplex PCR; TCRdb stores just in-frame clones and leaves some out. V and J calls and clone size are as listed in that table; D and trimming were resolved from the DNA. The sample has 150,000 to 200,000 clones; around 87% are singletons. Germline-derived CDR1 and CDR2 are SGHAT and FQNNGV. Trimming removed 0 bases from V and 6 bases from J, with 9 bases in between. The CDR3 covers 14 residues. This clone appeared a single time. Material for sequencing was peripheral blood. The chain recombines TRBV11-2 with TRBJ2-1; D unresolved. The source of this sequence is a man aged 18 to 35 with acute or convalescent COVID-19. In DNA form, the CDR3 reads TGTGCCAGCAGCTTAGATCTAGTCAGCAATGAGCAGTTCTTC. It codes for CASSLDLVSNEQFF.